What follows are 28 T cell receptor beta chains derived from one specimen sequenced in a study of identifying expanded T cells in peripheral blood. Measured with immunoSEQ multiplex PCR; TCRdb has only the in-frame clones, and not every one. The table has some 99,000 clones, about 87% seen once. The material sequenced was blood. Source of these receptors: a person between 18 and 75 years old in good health.

This rearrangement joins TRBV6-5 to TRBJ1-3, with D perhaps matching TRBD1 (5 bases). Per the germline V gene, CDR1 is MNHEY and CDR2 is SVGAGI. This CDR3 is built from 15 residues. Trimming took off 5 bases at V and 0 bases at J, with 11 bases between the two ends. CDR3: CASSGLGVSGNTIYF. The DNA for the CDR3 is TGTGCCAGCAGTGGACTGGGGGTCTCTGGAAACACCATATATTTT.

The V and J genes are TRBV7-8 and TRBJ2-1; TRBD2 agrees at 8 bases. From germline, CDR1 is SGHVS and CDR2 FQNEAQ. The V segment lost 8 bases and the J segment 5 bases; nucleotides outside the gene matches: 11. The CDR3 runs 15 residues. CDR3 residues: CASCPDGRGNNEQFF. The DNA of the CDR3 is TGTGCCAGCTGCCCGGACGGGAGGGGGAACAATGAGCAGTTCTTC.

J is TRBJ2-1 and V is TRBV7-8; 8 nucleotides line up with TRBD1. The V gene's germline CDR1 is SGHVS and CDR2 FQNEAQ. The CDR3 length is 14 residues. The J segment lost 10 bases and the V segment lost 5 bases, leaving 10 bases of the junction unmatched. CDR3 DNA: TGTGCCAGCAGCCCACGGACAGGGCCCTTGGAGCAGTTCTTC. Translation: CASSPRTGPLEQFF.

CDR3 loop: CASSLGDRVMNTEAFF. The CDR3 DNA reads TGTGCCAGCAGCTTAGGGGACAGGGTCATGAACACTGAAGCTTTCTTT. The chain has TRBV7-9 and TRBJ1-1, with 9 bases fitting TRBD1. The CDR3 spans 16 residues. V lost 1 base to trimming and J lost 0 bases; unmatched junction nucleotides: 3. Germline V lookup: CDR1 SEHNR, CDR2 FQNEAQ (reference sequence).

The CDR3 bases are TGCGCCAGCAGCACCCCCGGGACCACCTACAATGAGCAGTTCTTC. This codes for CASSTPGTTYNEQFF. V gene TRBV5-1 combines with J gene TRBJ2-1; either TRBD1 or TRBD2 may fit D (5 bases each). Germline V gives CDR1 SGHRS, CDR2 YFSETQ. The CDR3 is made up of 15 amino acids. V lost 4 bases to trimming and J lost 2 bases, with 13 bases between them.

J is TRBJ2-7 and V is TRBV29-1; D unclear. With 4 bases removed from V and 3 bases from J, the gap between germline ends came to 7 bases. There are 11 residues in the CDR3. Germline assignment: CDR1 SQVTM and CDR2 ANQGSEA. In DNA form, the CDR3 reads TGCAGCGTTGGAGACAACTACGAGCAGTACTTC. It yields the protein CSVGDNYEQYF.

V usage is TRBV4-2 and J usage is TRBJ1-6; D unclear. In germline, CDR1 is LGHNA, CDR2 YNFKEQ. Between the trimmed V and J ends, which lost 3 bases and 6 bases, there was a span of 12 bases. This CDR3 has 15 amino acids. The CDR3 region has the DNA TGTGCCAGCAGCCATTCGGGTGGTGGTAATTCACCCCTCCACTTT. This sequence encodes CASSHSGGGNSPLHF.

This clone was seen only a few times. V usage is TRBV9 and J usage is TRBJ2-2; 7 bases fit TRBD1. CDR1 and CDR2 from the germline V gene are SGDLS and YYNGEE. The CDR3 runs to 14 residues. J was trimmed by 6 bases and V by 4 bases; bases with no gene match: 6. The CDR3 bases are TGTGCCAGCAGCTCACGACAGGGCCCCGGGGAGCTGTTTTTT. Its translation: CASSSRQGPGELFF.

This chain links TRBV18 with TRBJ2-7, with D possibly called TRBD1 or TRBD2 (6 bases each). Germline CDR1 reads KGHSH; CDR2 reads LQKENI. Trimming took off 2 bases at V and 3 bases at J, with 14 bases between the two ends. The CDR3 extends over 15 amino acids. CDR3 protein: CASSPGEDSHYEQYF. In nucleotides, the CDR3 is TGTGCCAGCTCACCAGGGGAGGACAGCCACTACGAGCAGTACTTC.

The rearrangement links TRBV30 to TRBJ1-4, with D possibly matching TRBD1 (6 bases). Between the trimmed V and J ends, which lost 2 bases and 3 bases, there was a span of 16 bases. Per the germline V gene, CDR1 is GTSNPN and CDR2 is SVGIG (reference sequence). The CDR3 is 16 amino acids. In nucleotides, the CDR3 is TGTGCCTGGAGTACCCCCCGGGGGCAGTCTAATGAAAAACTGTTTTTT. Translated, it gives CAWSTPRGQSNEKLFF.

The rearrangement joins TRBV7-3 to TRBJ2-1, with D perhaps matching TRBD2 (5 bases). The CDR3 loop spans 15 amino acids. V shed 2 bases and J shed 2 bases, with 10 bases lying between them. Germline-derived CDR1 and CDR2 are SGHTA and FQGTGA. CDR3 sequence (DNA): TGTGCCAGCAGCTTACAGCGAGGGCCCTACAATGAGCAGTTCTTC. It is translated as CASSLQRGPYNEQFF.

The V gene is TRBV9, the J gene TRBJ2-1; 7 nucleotides agree with TRBD2. After removal of 2 bases from V and 8 bases from J, the junction contained 7 bases not matched to a gene. CDR1 SGDLS and CDR2 YYNGEE come from the germline V gene. The CDR3 runs 14 residues. DNA of the CDR3: TGTGCCAGCAGCGTTGGCGGCGGGAGCTATGAGCAGTTCTTC. It translates to CASSVGGGSYEQFF.

This chain joins TRBV5-1 and TRBJ2-7, with 7 nucleotides matching TRBD1. The germline V gene has CDR1 SGHRS and CDR2 YFSETQ. The CDR3 sequence is 14 residues long. The J segment lost 5 bases and the V segment lost 5 bases, leaving 10 bases of the junction unmatched. The CDR3 loop reads CASSMTGSKDEQYF. The CDR3 region has the DNA TGCGCCAGCAGTATGACAGGGAGCAAGGACGAGCAGTACTTC. Full variable domain (outside the CDR3, taken from reference TRBV5-1 and TRBJ2-7): KAGVTQTPRYLIKTRGQQVTLSCSPISGHRSVSWYQQTPGQGLQFLFEYFSETQRNKGNFPGRFSGRQFSNSRSEMNVSTLELGDSALYLCASSMTGSKDEQYFGPGTRLTVT.

This clone was found once. The chain carries TRBV23-1 and TRBJ1-2, with D possibly TRBD1 on 6 matching bases. TRBV23-1 qualifies as an ORF whose function is uncertain. V dropped 9 bases and J dropped 2 bases, with 19 bases sitting between them. This CDR3 has 15 residues. The CDR3 DNA reads TGCGCCAGGGGGGCAGAGAAGGACCAAAACTATGGCTACACCTTC. The encoded protein is CARGAEKDQNYGYTF.

The gene calls are TRBV6-6 and TRBJ2-7, with 8 positions matching TRBD1. The germline gives CDR1 MNHNY, CDR2 SVGAGI (reference sequence). Losses at the gene ends were 4 bases for V and 7 bases for J; bases not matched to a gene: 9. The CDR3 is 14 residues long. CDR3 amino acids: CASSSRTGFSEQYF. The CDR3 DNA sequence: TGTGCCAGCAGTTCTCGGACAGGGTTCAGTGAGCAGTACTTC.

Comment on this clone: The junction departs from germline at one end; a sequencing error may be responsible. The chain has TRBV6-1 and TRBJ1-1; tentative D call: TRBD1 (5 bases). The CDR3 covers 15 residues. CDR1 is MNHNS and CDR2 is SASEGT in the germline V gene. CDR3 DNA: TGTGCCAGCAATGAAGGGACGGGGCGACGAACTGAAGCTTTCTTT. Protein: CASNEGTGRRTEAFF.

V gene TRBV10-1 combines with J gene TRBJ2-3, with 11 positions matching TRBD1. The CDR3 consists of 15 residues. From germline, CDR1 is WNHNN and CDR2 SYGVQD (reference sequence). With V trimmed by 8 bases and J by 4 bases, 8 bases remained unmatched. The DNA for the CDR3 is TGCGCCAGCGCGCGGACAGGGGGCGAAGCAGATACGCAGTATTTT. Encoded protein: CASARTGGEADTQYF.

The chain is built from TRBV19 and TRBJ2-5, with TRBD2 matching 14 bases. Germline CDR1 reads LNHDA; CDR2 reads SQIVND (reference sequence). The CDR3 has 16 amino acids. V lost 5 bases, J lost 5 bases, and 7 bases stayed unmatched. CDR3 DNA sequence: TGTGCCAGTAGTCCCCGGACTAGCGGGAGGTCTGAGACCCAGTACTTC. This codes for CASSPRTSGRSETQYF.

The genes are TRBV15 and TRBJ2-7; TRBD2 matches at 7 bases. CDR1 is LNHNV and CDR2 is YYDKDF in the germline V gene (reference sequence). The CDR3 has 16 residues. V lost 5 bases to trimming and J lost 5 bases; unmatched junction nucleotides: 15. Here the CDR3 DNA reads TGTGCCACCAGCCGTAGAAGCGGGGACGGTTTTAACGAGCAGTACTTC. Its protein product is CATSRRSGDGFNEQYF.

The chain employs TRBV27 and TRBJ1-1, with a weak D call TRBD1 (5 bases). CDR1 MNHEY and CDR2 SMNVEV come from the germline V gene (reference sequence). Trimming left V 10 bases short and J 5 bases short, with 17 bases between. The CDR3 consists of 13 residues. In nucleotides, the CDR3 is TGTGCCACCCGCGGGGGGGGATGGACTGAAGCTTTCTTT. Its translation: CATRGGGWTEAFF.

The rearrangement links TRBV25-1 to TRBJ1-2; the D is unclear. The V end was cut by 1 base, the J end by 2 bases, with 5 bases between. The CDR3 is 13 amino acids. CDR1 MGHDK and CDR2 SYGVNS come from the germline V gene. The CDR3, as DNA: TGTGCCAGCAGTGAATTTTTGAACTATGGCTACACCTTC. Protein: CASSEFLNYGYTF.

The chain carries TRBV19 and TRBJ2-7, with 9 bases that match TRBD2. In germline, CDR1 is LNHDA, CDR2 SQIVND (reference sequence). With V trimmed by 5 bases and J by 5 bases, 10 bases remained unmatched. The CDR3 has 15 amino acids. The CDR3 sequence: CASSAAGGPTDEQYF. The CDR3 region has the DNA TGTGCCAGTAGTGCCGCGGGAGGGCCGACGGACGAGCAGTACTTC.

This clone is a singleton in its sample. J is TRBJ2-7 and V is TRBV5-1; 12 bases align to TRBD1. Germline V gives CDR1 SGHRS, CDR2 YFSETQ. After removal of 0 bases from V and 6 bases from J, the junction contained 4 bases not matched to a gene. The CDR3 length is 15 residues. The CDR3 here is CASSLAGTGGAEQYF. CDR3 in DNA: TGCGCCAGCAGCTTGGCCGGGACAGGGGGCGCCGAGCAGTACTTC.

The CDR3 region is CASNGDRGHVEQFF. The CDR3 region has the DNA TGTGCCAGCAACGGGGACAGGGGGCATGTTGAGCAGTTCTTC. The chain links TRBV28 to TRBJ2-1; 12 positions match TRBD1. The CDR3 totals 14 residues. V trimming: 7 bases; J trimming: 9 bases; junction bases outside the gene matches: 7. Germline CDR1 and CDR2: MDHEN and SYDVKM.

The chain is built from TRBV30 and TRBJ2-2, with 8 bases matching TRBD1. The CDR3 length is 15 residues. The junction had 8 bases not matched to a gene; V was cut back by 4 bases and J by 4 bases. Germline loops: CDR1 GTSNPN, CDR2 SVGIG (reference sequence). For the CDR3, the DNA is TGTGCCTGGAATCTATACAGGGGGACCACCGGGGAGCTGTTTTTT. This gives the protein CAWNLYRGTTGELFF.

This chain joins TRBV6-5 and TRBJ1-2; 7 bases match TRBD1. Germline CDR1 is MNHEY and CDR2 is SVGAGI. The ends lost 6 bases at V and 5 bases at J; junction bases unmatched: 6. CDR3 size: 13 residues. CDR3 nucleotides: TGTGCCAGCAGCCTAAGACAGGGATATGGCTACACCTTC. It yields the protein CASSLRQGYGYTF.

The chain carries TRBV11-2 and TRBJ2-1, with 15 bases aligning to TRBD2. CDR1 and CDR2 from the germline V gene are SGHAT and FQNNGV. V shed 3 bases and J 11 bases; nucleotides not matched to a gene: 11. This CDR3 region has 17 residues. The CDR3 DNA is TGTGCCAGCAGCTTGAGACGCGCCGGGACTAGCGGGAGGAAGCAGTTCTTC. Its protein product is CASSLRRAGTSGRKQFF.

V is TRBV5-4 and J is TRBJ2-7; D gene uncertain. Trimming shortened V by 3 bases and J by 5 bases, and 15 bases separated the two germline ends. Germline loops: CDR1 SGHNT, CDR2 YYREEE (reference sequence). The length of the CDR3 is 14 residues. The CDR3 DNA sequence: TGTGCCAGCAGCTCCCCCCAAATAAGACACGAGCAGTACTTC. Its protein product is CASSSPQIRHEQYF. The whole variable domain, filled in from reference TRBV5-4 and TRBJ2-7, reads ETGVTQSPTHLIKTRGQQVTLRCSSQSGHNTVSWYQQALGQGPQFIFQYYREEENGRGNFPPRFSGLQFPNYSSELNVNALELDDSALYLCASSSPQIRHEQYFGPGTRLTVT.